The source of this T cell receptor beta chain is a study of T cell repertoires in cytomegalovirus infection. Whole-study context: The authors relied on CMV epitopes, both recently identified HLA-C-restricted and well-studied HLA-B-restricted. Signatures in public TCR beta sequences pointed to both CMV infection and matching HLA type. Study observations and caveats: Identification of carriers of CMV plus the relevant HLA was achieved through cumulative public TCR beta family frequency.

TCRdb re-analysed the reads in MiXCR, keeping a single row per CDR3 protein. The sample has about 83,000 distinct CDR3 sequences, about 29% seen once. In this sample, this clonotype turned up a few times. Its antigen remains unknown. The CDR3 sequence is 13 residues long. Germline trimming cut 4 bases from V and 7 bases from J; bases unmatched to any gene: 4. The receptor was derived from a human donor in good health (CMV status not recorded). Some clones in this sample may be carry-over from other donors' samples. This sample comprised CD8+ T cells from cultured PBMCs, obtained from culture after CMV antigen stimulation. The V gene is TRBV12-3 or TRBV12-4, the J gene TRBJ2-5; 9 bases match TRBD2. The CDR3 reads CASSYELAGTQYF. In nucleotides, the CDR3 is TGTGCCAGCAGTTACGAACTAGCGGGGACCCAGTACTTC.